This TCR beta chain was identified in a study of glioma-infiltrating T cells after dendritic cell vaccination. Time point indicated: after dendritic cell vaccination, including at tumor progression/relapse. Profiling relied on immunoSEQ multiplex PCR, and the TCRdb table lists in-frame clones only, not all of them. The table shows about 100,000 clones, with approximately 80% occurring only once. This CDR3 region has 17 residues. Germline CDR1 and CDR2: SGHRS and YFSETQ. For this clone: Sequence at one end of the junction differs from germline and may be a read error.

The chain is built from TRBV5-1 and TRBJ1-6; 10 bases are a match to TRBD1. Sequenced material: blood, taken after dendritic cell vaccination. This receptor was obtained from a human donor with glioblastoma. The CDR3 loop reads CAGSLRTGGSYNSPLHF. The CDR3 coding sequence is TGCGCCGGCAGCCTGAGGACAGGGGGATCTTATAATTCACCCCTCCACTTT.